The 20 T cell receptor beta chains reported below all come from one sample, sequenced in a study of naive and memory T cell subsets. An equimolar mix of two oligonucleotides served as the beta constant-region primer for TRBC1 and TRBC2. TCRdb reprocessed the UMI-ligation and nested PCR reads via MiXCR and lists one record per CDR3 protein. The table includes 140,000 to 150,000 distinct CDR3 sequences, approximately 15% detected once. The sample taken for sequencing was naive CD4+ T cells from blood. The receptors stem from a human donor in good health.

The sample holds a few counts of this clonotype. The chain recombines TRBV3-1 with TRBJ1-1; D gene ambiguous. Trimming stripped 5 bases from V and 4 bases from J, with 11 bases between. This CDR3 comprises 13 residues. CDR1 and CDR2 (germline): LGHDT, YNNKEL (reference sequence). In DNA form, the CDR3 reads TGTGCCAGCAGCTACCGCCCGGGCACTGAAGCTTTCTTT. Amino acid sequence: CASSYRPGTEAFF.

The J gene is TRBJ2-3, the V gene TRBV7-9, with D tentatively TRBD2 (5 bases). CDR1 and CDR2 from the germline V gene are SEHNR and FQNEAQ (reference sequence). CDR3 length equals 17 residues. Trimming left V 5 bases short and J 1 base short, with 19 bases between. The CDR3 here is CASSNPSTRAGTDTQYF. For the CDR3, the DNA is TGTGCCAGCAGCAACCCTTCTACGCGGGCGGGCACAGATACGCAGTATTTT.

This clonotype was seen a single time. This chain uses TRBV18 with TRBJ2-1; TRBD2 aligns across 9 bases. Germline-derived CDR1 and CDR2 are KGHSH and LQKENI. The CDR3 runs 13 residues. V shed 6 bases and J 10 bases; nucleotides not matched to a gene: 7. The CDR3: CASSRLAVPEQFF. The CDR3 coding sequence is TGTGCCAGCTCTCGACTAGCGGTACCGGAGCAGTTCTTC.

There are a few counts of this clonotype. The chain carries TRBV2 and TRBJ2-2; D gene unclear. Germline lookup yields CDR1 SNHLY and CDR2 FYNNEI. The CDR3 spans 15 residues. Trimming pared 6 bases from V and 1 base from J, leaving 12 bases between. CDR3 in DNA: TGTGCCAGCAGGGGGTTATTCGAGAACACCGGGGAGCTGTTTTTT. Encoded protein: CASRGLFENTGELFF. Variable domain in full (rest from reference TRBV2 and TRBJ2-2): EPEVTQTPSHQVTQMGQEVILRCVPISNHLYFYWYRQILGQKVEFLVSFYNNEISEKSEIFDDQFSVERPDGSNFTLKIRSTKLEDSAMYFCASRGLFENTGELFFGEGSRLTVL.

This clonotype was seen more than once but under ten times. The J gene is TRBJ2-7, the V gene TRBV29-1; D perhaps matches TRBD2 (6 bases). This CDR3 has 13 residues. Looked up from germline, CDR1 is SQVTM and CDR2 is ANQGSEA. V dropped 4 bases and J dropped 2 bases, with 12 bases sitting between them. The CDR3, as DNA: TGCAGCGTTGCACGGGAGTCCCCCTACGAGCAGTACTTC. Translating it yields CSVARESPYEQYF.

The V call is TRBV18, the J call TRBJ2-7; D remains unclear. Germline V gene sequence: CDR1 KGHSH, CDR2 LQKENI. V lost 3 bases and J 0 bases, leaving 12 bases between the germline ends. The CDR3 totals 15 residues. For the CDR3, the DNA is TGTGCCAGCTCACCCCAGATAACGAGCTCCTACGAGCAGTACTTC. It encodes CASSPQITSSYEQYF.

The CDR3: CSARDALQPALADTQYF. The CDR3, as DNA: TGCAGTGCTAGAGATGCCTTGCAGCCCGCTCTGGCAGATACGCAGTATTTT. The chain couples TRBV20-1 to TRBJ2-3, with no clear D. V shed 0 bases and J shed 4 bases, with 20 bases lying between them. In germline, CDR1 is DFQATT, CDR2 SNEGSKA (reference sequence). This CDR3 is built from 17 residues.

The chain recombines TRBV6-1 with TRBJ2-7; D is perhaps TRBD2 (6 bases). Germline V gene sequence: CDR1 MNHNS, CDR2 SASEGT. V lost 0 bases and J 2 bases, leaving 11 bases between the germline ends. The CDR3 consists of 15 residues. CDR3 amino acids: CASSEAAGSAYEQYF. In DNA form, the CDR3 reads TGTGCCAGCAGTGAAGCGGCGGGGTCCGCCTACGAGCAGTACTTC.

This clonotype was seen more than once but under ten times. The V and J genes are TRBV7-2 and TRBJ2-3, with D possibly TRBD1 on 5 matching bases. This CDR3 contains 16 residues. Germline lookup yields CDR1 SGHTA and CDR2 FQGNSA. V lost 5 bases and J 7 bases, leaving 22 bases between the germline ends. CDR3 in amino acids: CASSDLGPGLGHTQYF. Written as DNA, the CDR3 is TGTGCCAGCAGCGACCTTGGACCAGGGCTCGGGCATACGCAGTATTTT.

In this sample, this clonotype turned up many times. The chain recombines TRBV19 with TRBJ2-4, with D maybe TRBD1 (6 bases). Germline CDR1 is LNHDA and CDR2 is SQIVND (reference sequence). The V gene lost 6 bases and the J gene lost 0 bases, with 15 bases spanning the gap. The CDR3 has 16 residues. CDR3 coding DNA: TGTGCCAGTAGATCCCCGGACAGTTTAGCCAAAAACATTCAGTACTTC. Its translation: CASRSPDSLAKNIQYF.

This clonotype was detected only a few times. CDR3 bases: TGTGCCAGCAGCCAGCTTCGCCGGGACAGGGACGCGCAAGAGACCCAGTACTTC. Translated: CASSQLRRDRDAQETQYF. This chain joins TRBV14 and TRBJ2-5; 9 bases map to TRBD1. The CDR3 loop spans 18 amino acids. The V and J ends lost 3 bases and 2 bases, in that order; junction bases with no gene match: 13. CDR1 SGHDN and CDR2 FVKESK come from the germline V gene. Complete variable domain (other parts from reference TRBV14 and TRBJ2-5): EAGVTQFPSHSVIEKGQTVTLRCDPISGHDNLYWYRRVMGKEIKFLLHFVKESKQDESGMPNNRFLAERTGGTYSTLKVQPAELEDSGVYFCASSQLRRDRDAQETQYFGPGTRLLVL.

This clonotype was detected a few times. The CDR3 region is CASRLSQETQYF. The CDR3 DNA follows: TGTGCCAGCAGACTATCCCAAGAGACCCAGTACTTC. The chain couples TRBV6-2 or TRBV6-3 to TRBJ2-5; D is uncertain. V lost 6 bases, J lost 1 base, and 6 bases lay in between. Per germline, CDR1 MNHEY and CDR2 SVGEGT. The CDR3 has 12 residues.

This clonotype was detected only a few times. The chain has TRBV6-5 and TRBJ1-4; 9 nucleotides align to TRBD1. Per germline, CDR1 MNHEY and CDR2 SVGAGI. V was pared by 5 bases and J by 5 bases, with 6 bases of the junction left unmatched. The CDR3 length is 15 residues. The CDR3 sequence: CASSSAGTGNEKLFF. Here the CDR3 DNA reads TGTGCCAGCAGTAGCGCCGGGACAGGGAATGAAAAACTGTTTTTT.

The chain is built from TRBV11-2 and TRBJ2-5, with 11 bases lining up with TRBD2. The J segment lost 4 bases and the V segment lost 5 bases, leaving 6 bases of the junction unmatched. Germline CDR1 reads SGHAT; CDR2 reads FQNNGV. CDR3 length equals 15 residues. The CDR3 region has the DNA TGTGCCAGCAGCGAGACTAGCGGGACCTTAGAGACCCAGTACTTC. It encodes CASSETSGTLETQYF.

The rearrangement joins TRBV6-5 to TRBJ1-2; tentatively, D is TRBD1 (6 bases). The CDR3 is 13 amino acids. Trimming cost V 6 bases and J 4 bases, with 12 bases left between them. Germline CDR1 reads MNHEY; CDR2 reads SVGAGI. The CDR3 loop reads CASRAGTPYGYTF. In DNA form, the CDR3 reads TGTGCCAGCAGGGCCGGGACACCCTATGGCTACACCTTC.

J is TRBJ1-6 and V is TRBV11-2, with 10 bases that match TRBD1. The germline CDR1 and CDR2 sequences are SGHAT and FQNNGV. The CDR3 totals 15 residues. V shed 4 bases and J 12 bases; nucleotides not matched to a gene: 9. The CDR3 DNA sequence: TGTGCCAGCAGCTCCATGCGACAGGGGGCGATACCCCTCCACTTT. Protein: CASSSMRQGAIPLHF.

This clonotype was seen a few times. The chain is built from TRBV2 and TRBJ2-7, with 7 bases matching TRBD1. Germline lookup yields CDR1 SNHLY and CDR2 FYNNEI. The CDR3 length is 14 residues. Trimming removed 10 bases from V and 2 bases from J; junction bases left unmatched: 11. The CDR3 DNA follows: TGTGCCACCAATGGACAGGTCGGCCCCTACGAGCAGTACTTC. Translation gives CATNGQVGPYEQYF.

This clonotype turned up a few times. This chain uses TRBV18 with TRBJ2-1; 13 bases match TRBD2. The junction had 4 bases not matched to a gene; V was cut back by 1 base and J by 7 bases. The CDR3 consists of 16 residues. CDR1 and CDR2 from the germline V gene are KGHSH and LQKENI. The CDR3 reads CASSPRTSGSFNEQFF. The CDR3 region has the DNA TGTGCCAGCTCACCACGGACTAGCGGGAGTTTTAATGAGCAGTTCTTC.

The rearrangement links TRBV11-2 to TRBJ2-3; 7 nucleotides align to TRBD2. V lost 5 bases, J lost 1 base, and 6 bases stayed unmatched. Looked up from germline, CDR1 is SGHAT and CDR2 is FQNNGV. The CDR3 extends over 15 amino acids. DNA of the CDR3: TGTGCCAGCAGCACCCGCGGGGGAGGCACAGATACGCAGTATTTT. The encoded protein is CASSTRGGGTDTQYF.

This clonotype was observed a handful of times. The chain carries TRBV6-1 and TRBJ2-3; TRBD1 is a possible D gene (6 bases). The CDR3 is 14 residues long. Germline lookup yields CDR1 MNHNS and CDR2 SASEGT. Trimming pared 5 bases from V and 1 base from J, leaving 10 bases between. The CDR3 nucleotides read TGTGCCAGCAGTTCGACAGGCGGCACAGATACGCAGTATTTT. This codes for CASSSTGGTDTQYF.